This T cell receptor beta chain was found in a study of technical replicates of blood from several donors. This clone was seen only a few times. The CDR3 has 13 residues. V was cut by 4 bases and J by 0 bases, with 6 bases left in between. CDR1 is MNHEY, CDR2 SVGAGI, per germline. The assay was immunoSEQ multiplex PCR, and TCRdb's table has in-frame clones only and misses some. This table holds tens of thousands of clones, over 90% found once. This receptor was taken from a human donor in good health. The chain combines TRBV6-5 with TRBJ1-1; possibly TRBD1 for D (5 bases). The sequencing sample was made of T cells isolated from PBMCs. CDR3 loop: CASSFRVNTEAFF. The CDR3 nucleotides are TGTGCCAGCAGTTTCAGGGTGAACACTGAAGCTTTCTTT.